The 27 T cell receptor beta chains in this list originate from one sample, sequenced in a study of cytomegalovirus exposure and HLA in healthy donors. Amplification used 60 Vbeta primers and 13 Jbeta primers. Only in-frame clones appear in the TCRdb table, and some are missing; sequencing was by immunoSEQ multiplex PCR. The sample lists roughly 72,000 clones; about 74% were seen once. The sample taken for sequencing was PBMCs. The receptors here all came from a human donor in good health.

The V call is TRBV7-9, the J call TRBJ1-1, with D possibly matching TRBD1 (6 bases). The CDR3 extends over 11 amino acids. Germline CDR1 reads SEHNR; CDR2 reads FQNEAQ (reference sequence). Trimming stripped 6 bases from V and 8 bases from J, with 10 bases between. CDR3 in amino acids: CASSFTGEAFF. The CDR3 nucleotides read TGTGCCAGCAGTTTCACAGGGGAAGCTTTCTTT.

The chain joins TRBV6-6 to TRBJ2-1; TRBD2 is a possible D gene (5 bases). This CDR3 has 12 amino acids. V was shortened by 6 bases and J by 9 bases, with 12 bases between the two germline ends. The germline CDR1 and CDR2 sequences are MNHNY and SVGAGI (reference sequence). CDR3 in DNA: TGTGCCAGCAGGAGGGATTCCAGTGAGCAGTTCTTC. It yields the protein CASRRDSSEQFF.

Worth noting for this clone: An end of the junction differs from the germline gene, which may be a read error. Within the sample, other DNA sequences also encode this same CDR3. The chain carries TRBV6-5 and TRBJ1-4; tentatively, D is TRBD1 (6 bases). Looked up from germline, CDR1 is MNHEY and CDR2 is SVGAGI. The CDR3 runs 13 residues. CDR3 sequence (DNA): TGTGCCAGCAGCCGGACAGTAAGGGAAAAGCTGTTTTTT. It yields the protein CASSRTVREKLFF.

This chain joins TRBV9 and TRBJ2-1; tentative D call: TRBD2 (6 bases). The CDR3 length is 15 residues. V was shortened by 3 bases and J by 2 bases, with 12 bases between the two germline ends. Germline V gene lookup returns CDR1 SGDLS and CDR2 YYNGEE. This CDR3 is CASSASGGPYNEQFF. The CDR3 DNA reads TGTGCCAGCAGCGCCAGTGGAGGGCCCTACAATGAGCAGTTCTTC.

The J gene is TRBJ2-5, the V gene TRBV18, with D possibly TRBD1 on 6 matching bases. Trimming took 8 bases from V and 4 from J, leaving 23 bases between them. The length of the CDR3 is 16 residues. Germline-derived CDR1 and CDR2 are KGHSH and LQKENI. Here the CDR3 reads CASTDRTAFYRETQYF. DNA of the CDR3: TGTGCCAGCACGGACCGGACAGCCTTCTACCGAGAGACCCAGTACTTC.

V and J are TRBV30 and TRBJ2-1, with 8 bases identical to TRBD2. The CDR3 covers 15 residues. Germline assignment: CDR1 GTSNPN and CDR2 SVGIG (reference sequence). After removal of 6 bases from V and 2 bases from J, the junction contained 9 bases not matched to a gene. CDR3 sequence: CACTLPSGPYNEQFF. The CDR3, as DNA: TGTGCCTGTACACTGCCTAGCGGGCCCTACAATGAGCAGTTCTTC.

J is TRBJ2-2 and V is TRBV9, with 7 nucleotides matching TRBD2. The CDR3 runs to 15 residues. Germline CDR1 reads SGDLS; CDR2 reads YYNGEE. The J segment lost 5 bases and the V segment lost 1 base, leaving 5 bases of the junction unmatched. The CDR3 DNA reads as TGTGCCAGCAGCGTACAAGCGGGAAAAACCGGGGAGCTGTTTTTT. It translates to CASSVQAGKTGELFF.

V gene TRBV18 combines with J gene TRBJ1-1; tentatively, D is TRBD1 (6 bases). The CDR3 contains 15 residues. Between the trimmed V and J ends, which lost 3 bases and 1 base, there was a span of 12 bases. CDR1 KGHSH and CDR2 LQKENI come from the germline V gene. The CDR3 loop is CASSPAGESNTEAFF. CDR3 in DNA: TGTGCCAGCTCACCGGCAGGGGAATCGAACACTGAAGCTTTCTTT. The full variable domain, completed using reference TRBV18 and TRBJ1-1, is NAGVMQNPRHLVRRRGQEARLRCSPMKGHSHVYWYRQLPEEGLKFMVYLQKENIIDESGMPKERFSAEFPKEGPSILRIQQVVRGDSAAYFCASSPAGESNTEAFFGQGTRLTVV.

This clone has a handful of counts. The rearrangement links TRBV6-1 to TRBJ2-3; 8 bases fit TRBD1. The CDR3 totals 14 residues. V was pared by 10 bases and J by 1 base, with 7 bases of the junction left unmatched. Germline CDR1 MNHNS, CDR2 SASEGT. Written as DNA, the CDR3 is TGTGCCATTACTTCAGGGGGCCGCACAGATACGCAGTATTTT. Its protein is CAITSGGRTDTQYF.

The V and J genes are TRBV4-2 and TRBJ2-3; maybe TRBD1 (6 bases). Trimming cost V 1 base and J 4 bases, with 9 bases left between them. Germline V CDR1 and CDR2: LGHNA, YNFKEQ. The CDR3 runs 14 residues. The CDR3 reads CASSQVQGPDTQYF. The DNA of the CDR3 is TGTGCCAGCAGCCAAGTACAGGGACCAGATACGCAGTATTTT.

This clone was found once. This chain joins TRBV5-1 and TRBJ2-5, with 11 bases that match TRBD1. The DNA end favors TRBJ2-7, so the J call may be wrong. Germline loops: CDR1 SGHRS, CDR2 YFSETQ. The CDR3 sequence is 14 residues long. CDR3 protein: CASSPGTGGYEQYF. The CDR3 bases are TGCGCCAGCAGCCCTGGGACAGGGGGATACGAGCAGTACTTC.

This clone has more than one count but fewer than ten. This chain uses TRBV5-1 with TRBJ2-1, with 7 nucleotides matching TRBD1. CDR3 length equals 14 residues. Germline CDR1 reads SGHRS; CDR2 reads YFSETQ. Trimming removed 0 bases from V and 8 bases from J; junction bases left unmatched: 5. Here the CDR3 DNA reads TGCGCCAGCAGCTTGGAGGGGGCAGGAGATGAGCAGTTCTTC. It is translated as CASSLEGAGDEQFF.

The chain employs TRBV5-4 and TRBJ2-7; 12 bases agree with TRBD1. The CDR3 spans 15 residues. With 2 bases clipped from V and 3 bases from J, the junction kept 3 bases outside the gene matches. Looked up from germline, CDR1 is SGHNT and CDR2 is YYREEE (reference sequence). CDR3 nucleotides: TGTGCCAGCAGCTTCGGGACAGGGGGCGGCTACGAGCAGTACTTC. Translating gives CASSFGTGGGYEQYF.

This clone was counted only a few times. The gene calls are TRBV11-2 and TRBJ1-1; weak D call: TRBD1 (6 bases). Per the germline V gene, CDR1 is SGHAT and CDR2 is FQNNGV. V lost 6 bases and J lost 4, with 12 bases in between. This CDR3 is built from 13 residues. The CDR3 loop reads CASSFTGPTEAFF. Written as DNA, the CDR3 is TGTGCCAGCAGTTTTACAGGGCCCACTGAAGCTTTCTTT.

The rearrangement links TRBV27 to TRBJ1-2; 7 positions agree with TRBD1. This CDR3 has 14 residues. Germline CDR1 and CDR2: MNHEY and SMNVEV (reference sequence). The J segment lost 2 bases and the V segment lost 4 bases, leaving 4 bases of the junction unmatched. The CDR3 here is CASSSYRGNYGYTF. In DNA form, the CDR3 reads TGTGCCAGCAGTTCCTACAGGGGCAACTATGGCTACACCTTC.

This clone has only a few counts. This chain uses TRBV5-1 with TRBJ2-1; TRBD2 matches 8 bases. Germline V CDR1 and CDR2: SGHRS, YFSETQ. CDR3 length: 15 residues. V shed 0 bases, J shed 5 bases, and the junction held 4 bases outside the gene matches. This CDR3 is CASSLEAGANNEQFF. CDR3 DNA: TGCGCCAGCAGCTTGGAAGCGGGGGCTAACAATGAGCAGTTCTTC.

This chain uses TRBV7-9 with TRBJ1-4, with TRBD1 matching over 10 bases. Germline CDR1 is SEHNR and CDR2 is FQNEAQ (reference sequence). The CDR3 spans 16 residues. The trim removed 5 bases at V and 7 bases at J, leaving 10 bases unmatched. CDR3 nucleotides: TGTGCCAGCAGCCGTATGACAGGGGGCTCCGCTGAAAAACTGTTTTTT. It specifies CASSRMTGGSAEKLFF.

The V and J genes are TRBV7-8 and TRBJ2-3; 8 bases fit TRBD1. Germline-derived CDR1 and CDR2 are SGHVS and FQNEAQ. The CDR3 runs to 16 residues. With V trimmed by 5 bases and J by 0 bases, 7 bases remained unmatched. The CDR3 spells CASSPTGGASTDTQYF. CDR3 DNA: TGTGCCAGCAGCCCTACAGGGGGTGCTAGCACAGATACGCAGTATTTT.

The V gene is TRBV7-3, the J gene TRBJ2-1; TRBD2 aligns across 8 bases. J was trimmed by 4 bases and V by 3 bases; bases with no gene match: 2. This CDR3 spans 14 amino acids. Germline assignment: CDR1 SGHTA and CDR2 FQGTGA. The CDR3 bases are TGTGCCAGCAGCTTTACTAGCGGTTACAATGAGCAGTTCTTC. Its protein is CASSFTSGYNEQFF.

This rearrangement joins TRBV19 to TRBJ1-5, with D unclear. Germline V CDR1 and CDR2: LNHDA, SQIVND (reference sequence). The CDR3 is made up of 15 amino acids. Trimming pared 5 bases from V and 6 bases from J, leaving 17 bases between. CDR3 DNA sequence: TGTGCCAGTAGTTCGGGTACTGGCTATAGTCAGCCCCAGCATTTT. It codes for CASSSGTGYSQPQHF.

The rearrangement joins TRBV6-1 to TRBJ2-6, with 7 bases fitting TRBD1. V shed 3 bases, J shed 0 bases, and the junction held 8 bases outside the gene matches. Germline CDR1 reads MNHNS; CDR2 reads SASEGT. The CDR3 runs 18 residues. The CDR3 bases are TGTGCCAGCAGTGAGCCGGGACAGCTAAGCTCTGGGGCCAACGTCCTGACTTTC. Amino acid sequence: CASSEPGQLSSGANVLTF.

J is TRBJ2-5 and V is TRBV25-1; tentative D call: TRBD1 (6 bases). The germline V and J ends were trimmed by 2 bases and 5 bases, with 15 bases remaining between them. The CDR3 spans 15 residues. Germline CDR1 is MGHDK and CDR2 is SYGVNS. The CDR3 nucleotides read TGTGCCAGCAGTGAAAGGGTCAGGGACAAGGAGACCCAGTACTTC. Translation gives CASSERVRDKETQYF.

In its sample, this clone was seen a few times. CDR3 nucleotides: TGCGCCAGCAGCCCCCGACTAGCGGGAGGCCAAGAGACCCAGTACTTC. Its translation: CASSPRLAGGQETQYF. The chain joins TRBV4-1 to TRBJ2-5, with TRBD2 matching over 13 bases. Germline V lookup: CDR1 MGHRA, CDR2 YSYEKL. The CDR3 is 16 amino acids. The J segment lost 1 base and the V segment lost 4 bases, leaving 3 bases of the junction unmatched.

V and J are TRBV5-8 and TRBJ1-5; D unclear. Germline-derived CDR1 and CDR2 are SGHTS and YDEGEE. V lost 1 base and J lost 6, with 14 bases in between. The CDR3 is made up of 15 amino acids. The CDR3 DNA reads as TGTGCCAGCAGCTTGACCTCCAATGGCGGTCAGCCCCAGCATTTT. Its translation: CASSLTSNGGQPQHF.

The chain joins TRBV5-6 to TRBJ2-2, with D possibly being TRBD1 (6 bases). CDR1 is SGHDT, CDR2 YYEEEE, per germline. V lost 4 bases, J lost 9 bases, and 13 bases lay in between. The CDR3 is 13 amino acids. The CDR3 DNA reads TGTGCCAGCAGCGGGCAGGGGAGAAGGGAGCTGTTTTTT. This sequence encodes CASSGQGRRELFF.

The J gene is TRBJ1-2, the V gene TRBV18; 8 nucleotides match TRBD1. V shed 5 bases and J 0 bases; nucleotides not matched to a gene: 5. Germline values: CDR1 KGHSH, CDR2 LQKENI. This CDR3 has 15 amino acids. The CDR3 nucleotides read TGTGCCAGCTCAAGAGACAGGGGTTCTAACTATGGCTACACCTTC. Translation: CASSRDRGSNYGYTF.

The chain joins TRBV20-1 to TRBJ2-7; D is undetermined. Germline V gene lookup returns CDR1 DFQATT and CDR2 SNEGSKA (reference sequence). The V end was cut by 4 bases, the J end by 5 bases, with 9 bases between. The CDR3 loop spans 11 amino acids. CDR3 loop: CSATRLDEQYF. The CDR3 DNA follows: TGCAGTGCTACGAGACTCGACGAGCAGTACTTC.